Sequencing of this T cell receptor (beta chain) was carried out in a study of shared clonotypes between healthy human individuals (dated by TCRdb to 2018 to 2021). The study in broad terms: A couple of women and a few men aged 18 to 49 years were included in the cohort. For each donor, three plates each were used for CD4 naive and CD4 memory, two plates were used for CD8 naive, and one plate was used for CD8 memory. Blood TCR repertoires of about 5 healthy adults were deeply sequenced to estimate repertoire size and the extent of clonotype sharing between individuals. Libraries were prepared and TCR repertoires were sequenced by different laboratories using diverse techniques, in order to increase sequencing depth and limit assay-specific biases. Between about 0.8 and 9 billion PBMCs per donor were obtained by leukapheresis. The investigation overall reported the following: Rarefaction of sorted-subset datasets indicated incomplete sequencing despite the large sequencing depth. Estimated clonotype richness was generally larger for naive than for memory subsets. When several donors were compared, the shared fraction of clonotypes was about 5.5% for naive CD4, roughly 3.4% for naive CD8, more than 2% for memory CD4, and around 0.37% for memory CD8. Because the study included a small number of donors, the genetic and exposure-history diversity represented was limited. Sampling was restricted to blood, and TCR repertoires in tissues likely differ from the TCR repertoires found in blood. Higher generation probabilities were observed for clonotypes shared by all four sorted-subset donors than for non-shared clonotypes. Pairwise subsampling indicated that sequencing depth was expected to affect the degree of clonotype sharing among donors.

On this clone itself: Its antigen remains unidentified. It has no much larger one-base neighbor in the sample; base qualities were not kept.

Donors were healthy HIV-negative adults with no recently reported acute infections or vaccinations. All donors were Caucasian adults living in Nashville, Tennessee, USA. CD4+ T cells were enriched by magnetic negative selection, after which naive cells were positively selected on CD45RA and the negative fraction was taken as the memory subset. After blood collection by leukapheresis, PBMCs were isolated using Ficoll-Histopaque density gradient centrifugation and then cryopreserved in the vapor phase of liquid nitrogen. Analytical flow cytometry was used to check the purity and quantity of every magnetically sorted T cell population. Genomic DNA was isolated from each sorted fraction and quantified by UV absorbance on a Nanodrop 2000c. The CDR3 covers 14 residues, taking in both the cysteine and the phenylalanine. Just CDR3 DNA is preserved here, 42 bases in frame from base 1. The germline V gene encodes CDR1 SGHDT and CDR2 YYEEEE. V is trimmed back by 3 bases and J by 3 bases, and the junction contains 3 bases that no gene match accounts for.

Using the deep immunoSEQ assay, multiplex PCR amplified TCR CDR3 regions from genomic DNA. Extracted genomic DNA from each cell subset was spread evenly across all wells of several immunoSEQ 96-well plates, with each plate serving as a replicate. For sorted subsets, approximately 190 ng of genomic DNA, equivalent to roughly 30,000 T cell genomes, went into each replicate PCR. Purified libraries were quantified with a Qubit 3.0 fluorometer, sized on a Bioanalyzer 2100, and re-quantified with the KAPA Library Quantification kit. A separate single-read 150-cycle Illumina NextSeq 550 flow cell was used to sequence each immunoSEQ 96-well plate. The study's own analysis went as follows. Because the immunoSEQ output included only junctional sequences and no quality scores, the filtering could not be the same as the filtering used for full-length reads. To assign V/J genes and CDR3, sequences were annotated using PyIR, a Python wrapper for IgBLAST v1.9, with IMGT germline references. Any read was removed if the V/J assignment was weak (E-value above 1e-6), the CDR3 was missing, or the read contained stop codons, out-of-frame junctions, or ambiguous translated residues. V3J clonotypes were defined by identical inferred V gene, J gene, and CDR3 amino acid sequence. To compute the percentage overlap between repertoires, the number of shared unique clonotypes was divided by the size of the smaller repertoire. RTK rarefaction, the Chao1 estimator, and Recon v2.1 estimates of unobserved clonotypes were used to assess repertoire richness. Generation probabilities were computed with OLGA for all TCRbeta clonotypes obtained by the gDNA method from four donors. This is the immuneACCESS table as TCRdb keeps it, with only in-frame sequences that have V and J called. A part of the clones is gone; compared with another copy, unresolved V genes explain less than half, and the rest is unexplained. The V and J calls and clone size come from that table; D and trimming were worked out from the DNA. The sample table holds about 2 million clones, of which roughly 94% were seen once. Clones ranked in the top ten supply 0.1% to 0.15% of the sample.

The origin of this receptor is a man aged 18-30 years in good health. The rearranged segments are TRBV5-6 and TRBJ1-2, with 9 bases in between that match TRBD1. The sequencing input was naive CD4+ T cells sorted from blood. Sample cell subset or site, as interpreted from the label and publication: CD45RA+ positively selected. In nucleotide form, the sequence is TGTGCCAGCAGCTGGACAGGGGCGGACTATGGCTACACCTTC. Its translation is CASSWTGADYGYTF. Reference TRBV5-6 and TRBJ1-2 proteins supply the regions before and after the CDR3; the full variable domain is: DAGVTQSPTHLIKTRGQQVTLRCSPKSGHDTVSWYQQALGQGPQFIFQYYEEEERQRGNFPDRFSGHQFPNYSSELNVNALLLGDSALYLCASSWTGADYGYTFGSGTRLTVV.